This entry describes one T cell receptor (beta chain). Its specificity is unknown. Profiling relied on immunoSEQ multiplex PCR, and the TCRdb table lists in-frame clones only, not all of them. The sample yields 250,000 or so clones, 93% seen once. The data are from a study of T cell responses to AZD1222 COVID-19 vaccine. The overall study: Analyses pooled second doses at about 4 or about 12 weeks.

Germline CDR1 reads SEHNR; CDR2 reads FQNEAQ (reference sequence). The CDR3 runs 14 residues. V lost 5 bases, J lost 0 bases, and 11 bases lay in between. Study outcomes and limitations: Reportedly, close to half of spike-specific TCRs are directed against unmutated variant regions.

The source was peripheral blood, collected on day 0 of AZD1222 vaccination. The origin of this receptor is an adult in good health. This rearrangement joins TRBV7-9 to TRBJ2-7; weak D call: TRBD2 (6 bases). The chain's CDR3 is CASSPSGYSYEQYF. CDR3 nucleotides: TGTGCCAGCAGCCCAAGCGGGTACTCCTACGAGCAGTACTTC.